This T cell receptor (beta chain) was recorded in a study of OX40 agonist ivuxolimab in advanced cancers. Study in general: Hepatocellular carcinoma, melanoma, renal cell or head and neck cancer was diagnosed in the dose-escalation patients.

Notes on the study in general: It was also the case that some nonresponders had low normalized T-cell clonal expansion.

Generated by immunoSEQ multiplex PCR, the TCRdb table keeps only in-frame clones and is missing some. The data show 8,000 to 10,000 clones, with 88% seen just once and around 11% held by the top ten. Deletions cut 0 bases from V and 6 bases from J, with 12 bases between. This CDR3 is built from 14 residues. Germline V lookup: CDR1 SGHRS, CDR2 YFSETQ. Details on this clone: The antigen is not known.

The chain is built from TRBV5-1 and TRBJ1-2, with D possibly matching TRBD1 (5 bases). This TCR came from an adult with an advanced solid tumor such as melanoma, head and neck, liver or kidney cancer. The source material was CD4+ or CD8+ T cells sorted from blood, sampled in a trial of the OX40 agonist ivuxolimab. CDR3 amino acids: CASSLVGVKDGYTF. CDR3 nucleotide sequence: TGCGCCAGCAGCTTGGTGGGGGTCAAGGATGGCTACACCTTC.